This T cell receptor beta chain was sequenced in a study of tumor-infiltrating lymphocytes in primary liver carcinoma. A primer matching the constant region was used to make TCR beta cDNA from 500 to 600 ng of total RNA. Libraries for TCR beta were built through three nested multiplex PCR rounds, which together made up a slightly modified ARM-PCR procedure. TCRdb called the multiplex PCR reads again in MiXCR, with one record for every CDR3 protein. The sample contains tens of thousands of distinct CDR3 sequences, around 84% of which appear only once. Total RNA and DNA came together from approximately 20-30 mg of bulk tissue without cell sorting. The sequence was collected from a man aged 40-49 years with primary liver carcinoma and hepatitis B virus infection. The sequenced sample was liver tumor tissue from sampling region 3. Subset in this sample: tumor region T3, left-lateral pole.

The CDR3 reads CASSDSRGLSTEAFF. The CDR3 DNA sequence: TGTGCCAGTAGCGACTCCAGGGGGCTCAGCACTGAAGCTTTCTTT. The chain is built from TRBV28 and TRBJ1-1, with TRBD1 matching over 8 bases. The CDR3 is 15 amino acids. The trim removed 9 bases at V and 4 bases at J, leaving 13 bases unmatched. The germline V gene has CDR1 MDHEN and CDR2 SYDVKM.